The 28 T cell receptor beta chains presented below share a single source sample, sequenced in a study of blood T cell repertoires in COVID-19 (dated by TCRdb to the early 2020s). The method was the immunoSEQ multiplex PCR assay. TCRdb stores this immuneACCESS table with in-frame sequences only. Part of the clones is absent; in the studies checked, under half of the shortfall reflects unresolved V genes, and no reason is known for the rest. This sample is represented by about 290,000 clones; over 85% of them were singletons. Together, the top ten hold over 8.5% of the sample. Specimen: peripheral blood. The receptors here all came from a woman in her twenties or thirties with COVID-19, enrolled during active disease.

The V gene is TRBV18, the J gene TRBJ2-5; TRBD2 matches 8 bases. This CDR3 region has 17 residues. Trimming removed 0 bases from V and 4 bases from J; junction bases left unmatched: 10. Germline CDR1 KGHSH, CDR2 LQKENI. The CDR3 nucleotides read TGTGCCAGCTCACCACCGGTTGGGAGCGGGGGAGGAGAGACCCAGTACTTC. Amino acids: CASSPPVGSGGGETQYF.

The CDR3 coding sequence is TGCGCCAGCAGCTTGGCGCCTATGGCAGGGATGAACACTGAAGCTTTCTTT. It yields the protein CASSLAPMAGMNTEAFF. V gene TRBV5-1 combines with J gene TRBJ1-1, with D tentatively TRBD1 (5 bases). The CDR3 runs to 17 residues. The germline V and J ends were trimmed by 0 bases and 0 bases, with 15 bases remaining between them. Germline values: CDR1 SGHRS, CDR2 YFSETQ.

The rearrangement links TRBV6-5 to TRBJ1-5; tentative D call: TRBD1 (5 bases). Trimming left V 10 bases short and J 2 bases short, with 18 bases between. The CDR3 length is 15 residues. The germline gives CDR1 MNHEY, CDR2 SVGAGI. The CDR3 bases are TGTGCCACCCGGAGGAGCGGGGGGGGCAATCAGCCCCAGCATTTT. Translating gives CATRRSGGGNQPQHF.

Comment on this clone: Within the sample, other DNA sequences also encode this same CDR3. The V gene is TRBV14, the J gene TRBJ1-1; TRBD1 is a possible D gene (5 bases). Trimming left V 1 base short and J 5 bases short, with 8 bases between. This CDR3 has 13 amino acids. Germline CDR1 is SGHDN and CDR2 is FVKESK. The chain's CDR3 is CASSQVRGTEAFF. For the CDR3, the DNA is TGTGCCAGCAGCCAAGTCCGGGGGACTGAAGCTTTCTTT.

The chain is built from TRBV6-2 or TRBV6-3 and TRBJ1-6; possibly TRBD1 for D (6 bases). The CDR3 spans 13 residues. CDR1 is MNHEY and CDR2 is SVGEGT in the germline V gene. Between the trimmed V and J ends, which lost 4 bases and 7 bases, there was a span of 8 bases. This chain's CDR3 is CASSFRGNSPLHF. As DNA, the CDR3 is TGTGCCAGCAGTTTTAGGGGGAATTCACCCCTCCACTTT.

This rearrangement joins TRBV5-6 to TRBJ1-4; the D gene is possibly TRBD1 (5 bases). The CDR3 sequence is 15 residues long. The V gene lost 0 bases and the J gene lost 4 bases, with 10 bases spanning the gap. Germline V gives CDR1 SGHDT, CDR2 YYEEEE. The CDR3 DNA is TGTGCCAGCAGCTTGGGACAGACTGATAATGAAAAACTGTTTTTT. Translated, it gives CASSLGQTDNEKLFF.

V is TRBV27 and J is TRBJ2-7; possibly TRBD2 for D (5 bases). Germline V gives CDR1 MNHEY, CDR2 SMNVEV (reference sequence). There are 14 residues in the CDR3. V shed 1 base and J shed 2 bases, with 9 bases lying between them. CDR3 DNA sequence: TGTGCCAGCAGTTTATTCGGGAAAACCTACGAGCAGTACTTC. It yields the protein CASSLFGKTYEQYF.

This clone was recorded once. The chain recombines TRBV19 with TRBJ1-1; the match to TRBD1 covers 7 bases. Germline V gene data show CDR1 as LNHDA and CDR2 as SQIVND (reference sequence). The V segment lost 10 bases and the J segment 4 bases; nucleotides outside the gene matches: 9. This CDR3 region has 13 residues. CDR3 amino acids: CATAPGGRTEAFF. CDR3 in DNA: TGTGCCACGGCCCCAGGGGGGCGCACTGAAGCTTTCTTT.

The V call is TRBV7-9, the J call TRBJ2-3; a possible D gene is TRBD2 (6 bases). This CDR3 spans 14 amino acids. Trimming removed 5 bases at V and 7 bases at J, with 16 bases between. Per germline, CDR1 SEHNR and CDR2 FQNEAQ (reference sequence). CDR3 loop: CASSPLDGSYTQYF. CDR3 sequence (DNA): TGTGCCAGCAGCCCGCTGGACGGGAGCTATACGCAGTATTTT.

The chain joins TRBV9 to TRBJ1-3; D perhaps matches TRBD1 (5 bases). The CDR3 length is 18 residues. The germline V and J ends were trimmed by 1 base and 0 bases, with 17 bases remaining between them. In germline, CDR1 is SGDLS, CDR2 YYNGEE. In nucleotides, the CDR3 is TGTGCCAGCAGCGTAACACCAGGGATCCCCCGCTCTGGAAACACCATATATTTT. Protein product: CASSVTPGIPRSGNTIYF.

The V gene is TRBV5-4, the J gene TRBJ2-3; D not resolved. The CDR3 has 13 residues. The germline gives CDR1 SGHNT, CDR2 YYREEE (reference sequence). Trimming cost V 0 bases and J 6 bases, with 8 bases left between them. CDR3 in DNA: TGTGCCAGCAGCTTGGATCAGCGTGATACGCAGTATTTT. This sequence encodes CASSLDQRDTQYF.

The chain recombines TRBV29-1 with TRBJ2-1; 9 nucleotides align to TRBD2. V dropped 0 bases and J dropped 4; count of bases not matched to a gene: 10. This CDR3 is 17 amino acids long. In germline, CDR1 is SQVTM, CDR2 ANQGSEA. CDR3 DNA: TGCAGCGTTGAAGATCTTAGAAGCGGGGGGACGTACAATGAGCAGTTCTTC. Its translation is CSVEDLRSGGTYNEQFF.

J is TRBJ1-1 and V is TRBV19; D gene uncertain. Germline V gene sequence: CDR1 LNHDA, CDR2 SQIVND (reference sequence). Trimming left V 7 bases short and J 5 bases short, with 11 bases between. This CDR3 spans 12 amino acids. Written as DNA, the CDR3 is TGTGCCAGTAACCCAGGAGGGACTGAAGCTTTCTTT. Protein product: CASNPGGTEAFF.

This chain uses TRBV19 with TRBJ2-7; TRBD1 agrees at 7 bases. J lost 3 bases, V lost 8 bases, and 10 bases had no gene match. Germline values: CDR1 LNHDA, CDR2 SQIVND (reference sequence). There are 14 residues in the CDR3. The CDR3 sequence: CASSVRDRDYEQYF. CDR3 nucleotide sequence: TGTGCCAGTTCCGTCCGGGACAGAGACTACGAGCAGTACTTC.

The chain couples TRBV27 to TRBJ1-5; TRBD1 might be the D (5 bases). Germline CDR1 MNHEY, CDR2 SMNVEV (reference sequence). V shed 6 bases and J shed 2 bases, with 11 bases lying between them. The CDR3 contains 14 residues. This chain's CDR3 is CASREGAGNQPQHF. In DNA form, the CDR3 reads TGTGCCAGCAGGGAAGGGGCAGGCAATCAGCCCCAGCATTTT.

This clone was counted a single time. The rearrangement uses TRBV19 and TRBJ2-3; weak D call: TRBD2 (7 bases). This CDR3 contains 18 residues. V was trimmed by 4 bases and J by 2 bases, leaving 22 bases between them. The germline V gene has CDR1 LNHDA and CDR2 SQIVND (reference sequence). The CDR3 is CASSRIVFGGANTDTQYF. CDR3 DNA: TGTGCCAGTAGTAGAATCGTCTTTGGGGGGGCTAACACAGATACGCAGTATTTT.

The genes are TRBV4-1 and TRBJ1-5, with D possibly TRBD1 on 6 matching bases. Germline CDR1 reads MGHRA; CDR2 reads YSYEKL. V lost 0 bases to trimming and J lost 4 bases, with 13 bases between them. This CDR3 region has 16 residues. CDR3: CASSQDGGALNQPQHF. For the CDR3, the DNA is TGCGCCAGCAGCCAAGATGGGGGGGCGCTTAATCAGCCCCAGCATTTT.

The chain employs TRBV13 and TRBJ1-2, with 9 bases matching TRBD1. The CDR3 spans 16 residues. Trimming cost V 0 bases and J 5 bases; bases outside gene matches: 7. Germline V gene sequence: CDR1 PRHDT, CDR2 FYEKMQ (reference sequence). The DNA for the CDR3 is TGTGCCAGCAGCTTAGGTCGACAGGGGGTTACTTATGGCTACACCTTC. This encodes CASSLGRQGVTYGYTF.

The chain joins TRBV10-3 to TRBJ2-1, with TRBD2 as a possible D gene (7 bases). Germline CDR1 is ENHRY and CDR2 is SYGVKD. Trimming left V 6 bases short and J 2 bases short, with 11 bases between. CDR3 length equals 14 residues. CDR3 amino acids: CAISGGPTYNEQFF. The CDR3 DNA reads TGTGCCATCAGCGGGGGGCCCACCTACAATGAGCAGTTCTTC.

V is TRBV9 and J is TRBJ2-5, with 7 bases aligning to TRBD2. Germline CDR1 is SGDLS and CDR2 is YYNGEE. After removal of 0 bases from V and 1 base from J, the junction contained 3 bases not matched to a gene. The CDR3 loop spans 15 amino acids. The CDR3 sequence is CASSVGSGGQETQYF. CDR3 bases: TGTGCCAGCAGCGTAGGGTCGGGGGGCCAAGAGACCCAGTACTTC.

The gene calls are TRBV6-1 and TRBJ1-2, with D tentatively TRBD1 (5 bases). V was cut by 5 bases and J by 1 base, with 14 bases left in between. This CDR3 has 15 amino acids. Germline values: CDR1 MNHNS, CDR2 SASEGT. CDR3 protein: CASSFLGLSNYGYTF. The CDR3 DNA reads as TGTGCCAGCAGTTTCTTGGGACTCAGTAACTATGGCTACACCTTC.

The gene calls are TRBV29-1 and TRBJ1-2; unclear D gene. Germline assignment: CDR1 SQVTM and CDR2 ANQGSEA. This CDR3 region has 10 residues. The ends were cut back, 5 bases at V and 8 bases at J, with 9 bases in the middle. Here the CDR3 DNA reads TGCAGCGTTTATCGGGTCGGCTACACCTTC. Translated, it gives CSVYRVGYTF.

The chain is built from TRBV21-1 and TRBJ2-1; no DNA check was done on the table's D call, TRBD1. TRBV21-1 is shown as a pseudogene. There are 13 residues in the CDR3. Here the CDR3 DNA reads TGTGCCAGCAGCAAATCGGACAAAAATGAGCAGTTCTTC. This encodes CASSKSDKNEQFF.

The chain uses TRBV7-6 and TRBJ2-2; 7 nucleotides match TRBD2. With V trimmed by 5 bases and J by 7 bases, 7 bases remained unmatched. Per the germline V gene, CDR1 is SGHVS and CDR2 is FNYEAQ. This CDR3 has 14 residues. CDR3 in DNA: TGTGCCAGCAGCCCGAGCGGGGTGGACGGGGAGCTGTTTTTT. Translated: CASSPSGVDGELFF.

This clone was counted a single time. The chain links TRBV27 to TRBJ2-1; D possibly corresponds to TRBD2 (6 bases). Trimming took off 9 bases at V and 8 bases at J, with 11 bases between the two ends. The CDR3 runs to 11 residues. Germline CDR1 and CDR2: MNHEY and SMNVEV (reference sequence). The CDR3 sequence is CASRLVHEQFF. The DNA of the CDR3 is TGTGCCAGTAGACTAGTCCATGAGCAGTTCTTC.

The rearrangement joins TRBV7-2 to TRBJ2-7, with 9 bases fitting TRBD2. CDR1 and CDR2 from the germline V gene are SGHTA and FQGNSA. The CDR3 contains 16 residues. Trimming removed 1 base from V and 1 base from J; junction bases left unmatched: 5. CDR3 sequence: CASSLGGGGASYEQYF. The CDR3 DNA is TGTGCCAGCAGCTTAGGTGGCGGGGGGGCGTCCTACGAGCAGTACTTC. Full variable domain (missing parts from reference TRBV7-2 and TRBJ2-7): GAGVSQSPSNKVTEKGKDVELRCDPISGHTALYWYRQSLGQGLEFLIYFQGNSAPDKSGLPSDRFSAERTGGSVSTLTIQRTQQEDSAVYLCASSLGGGGASYEQYFGPGTRLTVT.

This sequence joins TRBV27 and TRBJ2-3; D not certain. Germline CDR1 MNHEY, CDR2 SMNVEV (reference sequence). The CDR3 runs 15 residues. The V gene lost 8 bases and the J gene lost 0 bases, with 15 bases spanning the gap. The DNA of the CDR3 is TGTGCCAGCTCTTTTCTGCTTACTAGCACAGATACGCAGTATTTT. Translated: CASSFLLTSTDTQYF.

This rearrangement joins TRBV19 to TRBJ1-1, with TRBD1 matching over 8 bases. Germline V gene sequence: CDR1 LNHDA, CDR2 SQIVND (reference sequence). The CDR3 sequence is 15 residues long. The ends lost 7 bases at V and 2 bases at J; junction bases unmatched: 9. The CDR3, as DNA: TGTGCCAGTACCCTACAGGGGGGCGGAAACACTGAAGCTTTCTTT. It is translated as CASTLQGGGNTEAFF. Combining the CDR3 with reference TRBV19 and TRBJ1-1 gives the whole variable domain DGGITQSPKYLFRKEGQNVTLSCEQNLNHDAMYWYRQDPGQGLRLIYYSQIVNDFQKGDIAEGYSVSREKKESFPLTVTSAQKNPTAFYLCASTLQGGGNTEAFFGQGTRLTVV.